This T cell receptor beta chain was recorded in a study of CXCR3-negative and CXCR3-positive naive CD8 T cells. Study results and limitations: Naive cells that were CXCR3-negative or CXCR3-positive used TRBV-TRBJ genes alike, while memory cells diverged. For CXCR3-positive naive cells, TRB CDR3s were more hydrophobic than those of CXCR3-negative naive cells. Because surface CD5 did not distinguish the naive subsets, TCR strength was inferred from TRB CDR3 properties. CXCR3 levels fell partly with cryopreservation; most assays relied on fresh PBMCs.

CDR1 DFQATT and CDR2 SNEGSKA come from the germline V gene (reference sequence). The CDR3 runs 13 residues. Via 5' RACE with UMI labels, TRB cDNA libraries were prepared. TCRdb derives one entry per CDR3 protein from the 5' RACE reads, leaving out DNA. In all, the sample yields 100,000 to 150,000 distinct CDR3 sequences. Concerning this clonotype: Its antigen is undetermined.

This receptor was taken from a human donor in good health. Some clones in this sample may be carry-over from other donors' samples. Sequences were obtained from naive CXCR3- CD8+ T cells from blood. Subset: CD45RO-CCR7+CD27+CD95- naive CD8+ T cells lacking CXCR3 (TNR3-). The chain is built from TRBV20-1 and TRBJ2-3; TCRdb gives TRBD1 as the D gene, but with no DNA this cannot be confirmed. CDR3 residues: CSAEGGEADTQYF.